What follows are 29 T cell receptor beta chains derived from one specimen sequenced in a study of regulatory T cells in long-lasting Graves disease. Relying on iRepertoire HTBI primers and Arm-PCR of CDR3 regions, the team built TCR beta libraries. TCRdb redid the calling of the multiplex PCR reads with MiXCR, one entry per CDR3 protein. The sample carries 400,000 to 450,000 distinct CDR3 sequences, more than 12% recorded once. The time point denotes: newly diagnosed GD, antithyroid drugs for less than 3 months. From PBMCs, RNA was extracted and then used to make the TCR library. The sample was also reused in another study, on T cells in Graves' hyperthyroidism and ophthalmopathy.

The sample in question was peripheral blood mononuclear cells (PBMCs), obtained at new diagnosis, from a patient treated with antithyroid drugs. These TCRs come from a woman in her thirties with Graves disease.

This clonotype was recorded at least ten times. The rearrangement links TRBV7-8 to TRBJ2-5, with 8 positions matching TRBD2. Germline V gene sequence: CDR1 SGHVS, CDR2 FQNEAQ. The trim removed 2 bases at V and 0 bases at J, leaving 2 bases unmatched. The CDR3 consists of 15 residues. The CDR3 region has the DNA TGTGCCAGCAGCTTACTAGCGGGTTACCAAGAGACCCAGTACTTC. Translation gives CASSLLAGYQETQYF.

This clonotype came up many times. The chain has TRBV18 and TRBJ1-4; D might be TRBD1 (6 bases). Germline V lookup: CDR1 KGHSH, CDR2 LQKENI. The CDR3 has 15 amino acids. Trimming cost V 3 bases and J 3 bases, with 11 bases left between them. This chain's CDR3 is CASSPAWTANEKLFF. The CDR3 DNA sequence: TGTGCCAGCTCACCGGCCTGGACAGCTAATGAAAAACTGTTTTTT.

Ten or more counts support this clonotype. CDR3 residues: CASSIERDNEQFF. The CDR3 nucleotides read TGTGCCAGTAGTATAGAGAGGGACAATGAGCAGTTCTTC. The chain couples TRBV19 to TRBJ2-1; D is perhaps TRBD2 (5 bases). Trimming took off 0 bases at V and 5 bases at J, with 5 bases between the two ends. Germline CDR1 is LNHDA and CDR2 is SQIVND (reference sequence). The CDR3 has 13 residues.

The chain has TRBV20-1 and TRBJ1-1; D is perhaps TRBD1 (5 bases). The CDR3 is 12 residues long. Deletions cut 0 bases from V and 9 bases from J, with 11 bases between. Germline V lookup: CDR1 DFQATT, CDR2 SNEGSKA (reference sequence). CDR3: CSAREVGTKAFF. CDR3 sequence (DNA): TGCAGTGCTAGAGAGGTTGGGACTAAAGCTTTCTTT.

This clonotype was seen more than once but under ten times. For the CDR3, the DNA is TGCAGCGGCAGAACAGGGTCTAGCACAGATACGCAGTATTTT. It is translated as CSGRTGSSTDTQYF. The rearrangement joins TRBV29-1 to TRBJ2-3; maybe TRBD1 (6 bases). From germline, CDR1 is SQVTM and CDR2 ANQGSEA. There are 14 residues in the CDR3. The V and J ends lost 7 bases and 0 bases respectively, with 14 bases between them.

This clonotype was seen a few times. The gene calls are TRBV7-9 and TRBJ1-6, with TRBD1 identical over 10 bases. Germline CDR1 is SEHNR and CDR2 is FQNEAQ (reference sequence). The CDR3 loop spans 20 amino acids. V lost 5 bases and J lost 9; bases outside the gene matches: 22. DNA for the CDR3: TGTGCCAGCAGCCACCAGGGGGGAGACAGGGGGCATGCGGATGGTTCACCCCTCCACTTT. Translation: CASSHQGGDRGHADGSPLHF.

This clonotype was detected many times. The chain joins TRBV6-1 to TRBJ1-2, with TRBD1 identical over 8 bases. The CDR3 covers 15 residues. Germline loops: CDR1 MNHNS, CDR2 SASEGT. V lost 6 bases, J lost 7 bases, and 13 bases stayed unmatched. The DNA for the CDR3 is TGTGCCAGCAGCCTGAACCATGACAGGGGCGTTGGCTACACCTTC. It encodes CASSLNHDRGVGYTF.

Notes on this clonotype: Because the CDR3 is missing its conserved closing phenylalanine or tryptophan, this is likely a read error. This chain connects TRBV27 to TRBJ1-5; 8 bases align to TRBD1. Looked up from germline, CDR1 is MNHEY and CDR2 is SMNVEV (reference sequence). Trimming took 5 bases from V and 4 from J; bases not matched to a gene: 10. The CDR3 has 16 amino acids. The CDR3 loop reads CASSPYRGGGNQPQHL. CDR3 nucleotide sequence: TGTGCCAGCAGTCCTTACAGGGGGGGTGGTAATCAGCCCCAGCATCTT.

The chain employs TRBV6-5 and TRBJ2-1; weak D call: TRBD2 (5 bases). Germline loops: CDR1 MNHEY, CDR2 SVGAGI. This CDR3 contains 14 residues. Deletions cut 2 bases from V and 10 bases from J, with 15 bases between. CDR3 protein: CASSYGAQRKEQFF. The CDR3 nucleotides are TGTGCCAGCAGTTACGGCGCCCAGCGGAAAGAGCAGTTCTTC.

This clonotype occurred many times. V usage is TRBV9 and J usage is TRBJ2-3; D perhaps matches TRBD1 (6 bases). The CDR3 runs 15 residues. The germline gives CDR1 SGDLS, CDR2 YYNGEE. Trimming left V 0 bases short and J 1 base short, with 9 bases between. The CDR3 here is CASSVAGVGTDTQYF. The CDR3 bases are TGTGCCAGCAGCGTAGCAGGGGTGGGCACAGATACGCAGTATTTT.

This clonotype was found many times. The rearrangement joins TRBV4-2 to TRBJ1-1; weak D call: TRBD1 (5 bases). CDR1 is LGHNA and CDR2 is YNFKEQ in the germline V gene. The V end was cut by 3 bases, the J end by 6 bases, with 11 bases between. The CDR3 runs 13 residues. CDR3 bases: TGTGCCAGCAGCCAGGGTCGGGACTCTGAAGCTTTCTTT. Translating it yields CASSQGRDSEAFF.

This clonotype appeared many times. The J gene is TRBJ1-1, the V gene TRBV12-3 or TRBV12-4; possibly TRBD1 for D (5 bases). The CDR3 covers 16 residues. The germline V and J ends were trimmed by 3 bases and 5 bases, with 19 bases remaining between them. CDR3 protein: CASSLGLGQGGTEAFF. For the CDR3, the DNA is TGTGCCAGCAGTTTGGGCTTGGGGCAAGGAGGGACTGAAGCTTTCTTT.

This clonotype has at least ten counts. The chain has TRBV20-1 and TRBJ2-1; 10 bases fit TRBD2. Trimming removed 6 bases from V and 6 bases from J; junction bases left unmatched: 5. The germline CDR1 and CDR2 sequences are DFQATT and SNEGSKA (reference sequence). The CDR3 spans 13 residues. CDR3 DNA sequence: TGCAGTGCGCTAGCGGGAGCTGGCAATGAGCAGTTCTTC. Residues: CSALAGAGNEQFF.

The chain joins TRBV20-1 to TRBJ2-1; TRBD2 matches at 10 bases. V was pared by 3 bases and J by 10 bases, with 9 bases of the junction left unmatched. There are 14 residues in the CDR3. The germline CDR1 and CDR2 sequences are DFQATT and SNEGSKA (reference sequence). This chain's CDR3 is CSASPLAGDREQFF. CDR3 nucleotides: TGCAGTGCTAGCCCCCTAGCGGGAGATCGAGAGCAGTTCTTC.

This clonotype was seen a few times. V usage is TRBV27 and J usage is TRBJ2-7; D remains unclear. Germline V gene data show CDR1 as MNHEY and CDR2 as SMNVEV (reference sequence). This CDR3 is 15 amino acids long. Trimming left V 2 bases short and J 5 bases short, with 16 bases between. CDR3 sequence: CASSLQPGNLNEQYF. In nucleotides, the CDR3 is TGTGCCAGCAGTTTACAGCCTGGCAATTTGAACGAGCAGTACTTC.

The sample holds a few counts of this clonotype. V and J are TRBV4-1 and TRBJ2-5; 8 bases fit TRBD2. Germline V gene data show CDR1 as MGHRA and CDR2 as YSYEKL. The V gene end was trimmed by 1 base and the J gene end by 5 bases; junction bases not matched to a gene: 18. This CDR3 is 19 amino acids long. CDR3 in amino acids: CASSQVREGSGSLLETQYF. In DNA, the CDR3 is TGCGCCAGCAGCCAAGTAAGAGAGGGCAGCGGGAGTTTGTTGGAGACCCAGTACTTC.

The table lists this clonotype with many counts. V is TRBV28 and J is TRBJ2-5, with D possibly matching TRBD1 (5 bases). The germline V gene has CDR1 MDHEN and CDR2 SYDVKM. The V and J ends lost 7 bases and 3 bases respectively, with 12 bases between them. The CDR3 loop spans 13 amino acids. Here the CDR3 DNA reads TGTGCCAGCACCCTAGGGGCGGAAGAGACCCAGTACTTC. Translating gives CASTLGAEETQYF.

The chain recombines TRBV5-4 with TRBJ2-4; D unresolved. The CDR3 is made up of 15 amino acids. Germline V gives CDR1 SGHNT, CDR2 YYREEE (reference sequence). V gave up 5 bases and J gave up 1 base, with 13 bases separating them. The CDR3 spells CASRSGLLAKNIQYF. The CDR3, as DNA: TGTGCCAGCAGAAGTGGGCTTTTGGCCAAAAACATTCAGTACTTC.

The chain couples TRBV13 to TRBJ2-5; the D gene could be TRBD1 or TRBD2 (7 bases each). V was trimmed by 5 bases and J by 9 bases, leaving 19 bases between them. Per the germline V gene, CDR1 is PRHDT and CDR2 is FYEKMQ (reference sequence). CDR3 size: 14 residues. The DNA of the CDR3 is TGTGCCAGCAGCAACCGGGACAGCGGGGTGGCCCAGTACTTC. It codes for CASSNRDSGVAQYF.

This clonotype was observed many times. The chain carries TRBV6-2 or TRBV6-3 and TRBJ2-7; no definite D call. The V end was cut by 6 bases, the J end by 3 bases, with 9 bases between. The CDR3 runs 12 residues. Germline lookup yields CDR1 MNHEY and CDR2 SVGEGT. The CDR3: CASRVKSYEQYF. Written as DNA, the CDR3 is TGTGCCAGCAGGGTGAAAAGCTACGAGCAGTACTTC.

This clonotype was detected only a few times. CDR3 sequence: CASGNGTQQYF. CDR3 nucleotides: TGTGCCAGCGGGAACGGGACCCAGCAGTATTTT. This sequence joins TRBV14 and TRBJ2-3; D tentatively fits TRBD1 or TRBD2 (5 bases each). The CDR3 runs to 11 residues. Trimming took 8 bases from V and 11 from J, leaving 14 bases between them. CDR1 is SGHDN, CDR2 FVKESK, per germline.

This clonotype has a count of ten or more. This chain uses TRBV10-3 with TRBJ2-1, with 11 bases aligning to TRBD2. Unmatched junction bases numbered 11, after V lost 7 bases and J lost 12 bases. CDR1 is ENHRY and CDR2 is SYGVKD in the germline V gene. The CDR3 length is 14 residues. The CDR3 loop reads CAINPGLAAPGQFF. The DNA for the CDR3 is TGTGCCATCAATCCGGGACTAGCGGCCCCCGGGCAGTTCTTC.

The sample holds many counts of this clonotype. The chain joins TRBV28 to TRBJ2-3; D ambiguous. Trimming stripped 3 bases from V and 4 bases from J, with 11 bases between. Germline CDR1 is MDHEN and CDR2 is SYDVKM. This CDR3 region has 14 residues. The CDR3 spells CASSLRLSADTQYF. The CDR3 bases are TGTGCCAGCAGTTTGCGGCTATCCGCAGATACGCAGTATTTT.

This clonotype was found a few times. This chain connects TRBV5-6 to TRBJ1-1, with TRBD1 identical over 7 bases. The CDR3 loop spans 15 amino acids. Germline loops: CDR1 SGHDT, CDR2 YYEEEE. V gave up 0 bases and J gave up 3 bases; unmatched junction bases: 5. The CDR3 nucleotides read TGTGCCAGCAGCTTGGGTCGGGACAGATACACTGAAGCTTTCTTT. As protein: CASSLGRDRYTEAFF.

This clonotype was seen ten or more times. The chain recombines TRBV7-9 with TRBJ2-7; TRBD2 might be the D (5 bases). V lost 5 bases to trimming and J lost 2 bases, with 13 bases between them. Germline CDR1 SEHNR, CDR2 FQNEAQ (reference sequence). The CDR3 is 14 amino acids. CDR3 region: CASSQVDGTYEQYF. CDR3 sequence (DNA): TGTGCCAGCAGCCAAGTTGACGGGACCTACGAGCAGTACTTC.

This clonotype was detected many times. The chain combines TRBV18 with TRBJ2-5; D remains ambiguous. The germline V gene has CDR1 KGHSH and CDR2 LQKENI. The CDR3 covers 12 residues. Trimming shortened V by 8 bases and J by 3 bases, and 10 bases separated the two germline ends. CDR3 residues: CASSYGKETQYF. Here the CDR3 DNA reads TGTGCCAGCAGTTACGGAAAAGAGACCCAGTACTTC.

This clonotype is a singleton in its sample. A much larger clone differs by one base, so this may be a read error. This chain joins TRBV30 and TRBJ2-5; D possibly corresponds to TRBD2 (5 bases). The CDR3 has 16 residues. With 0 bases removed from V and 1 base from J, the gap between germline ends came to 15 bases. Germline V gives CDR1 GTSNPN, CDR2 SVGIG (reference sequence). The CDR3 coding sequence is TGTGCCTGGAGTGTTTTAACGGGGATAGGCCAAGAGACCCAGTACTTC. Its protein product is CAWSVLTGIGQETQYF.

V gene TRBV29-1 combines with J gene TRBJ2-6; D tentatively fits TRBD1 or TRBD2 (5 bases each). This CDR3 spans 11 amino acids. From germline, CDR1 is SQVTM and CDR2 ANQGSEA. Trimming cost V 7 bases and J 9 bases, with 10 bases left between them. The CDR3 is CSAGTHNVLTF. Here the CDR3 DNA reads TGCAGCGCGGGGACCCACAACGTCCTGACTTTC.

With regard to this clonotype: One base away lies a much larger clone, so this may be a sequencing read error. The chain couples TRBV7-6 to TRBJ2-1, with unresolved D. Between the trimmed V and J ends, which lost 6 bases and 6 bases, there was a span of 18 bases. CDR3 size: 15 residues. Germline CDR1 is SGHVS and CDR2 is FNYEAQ. The CDR3 is CASRFIRAPGNEQFF. DNA of the CDR3: TGTGCCAGCAGATTTATCCGGGCCCCGGGCAATGAGCAGTTCTTC.